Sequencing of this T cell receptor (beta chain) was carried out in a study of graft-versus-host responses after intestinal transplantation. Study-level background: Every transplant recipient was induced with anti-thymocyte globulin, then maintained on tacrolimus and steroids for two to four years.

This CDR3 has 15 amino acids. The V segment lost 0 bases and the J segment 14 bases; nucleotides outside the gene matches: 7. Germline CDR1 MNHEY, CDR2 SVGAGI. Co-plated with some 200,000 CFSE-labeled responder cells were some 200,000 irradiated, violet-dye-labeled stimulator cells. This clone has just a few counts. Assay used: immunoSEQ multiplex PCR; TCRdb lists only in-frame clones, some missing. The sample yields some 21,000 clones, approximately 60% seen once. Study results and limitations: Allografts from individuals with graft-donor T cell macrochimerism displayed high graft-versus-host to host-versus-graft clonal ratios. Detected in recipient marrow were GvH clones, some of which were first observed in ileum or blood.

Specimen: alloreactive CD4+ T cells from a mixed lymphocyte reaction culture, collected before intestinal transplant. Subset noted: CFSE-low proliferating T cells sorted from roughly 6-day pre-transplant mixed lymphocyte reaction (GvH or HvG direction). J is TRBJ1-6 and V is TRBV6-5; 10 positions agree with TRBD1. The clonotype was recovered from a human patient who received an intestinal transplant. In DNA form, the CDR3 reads TGTGCCAGCAGTTACTCCGGGACAGGGGTTCCGTCCCTCCACTTT. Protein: CASSYSGTGVPSLHF.